Here is one TCR beta chain with its context. The antigen it recognizes is unknown. Nothing much larger sits one base from this clone, and base qualities are not available. This specimen belongs to a study of blood T cell repertoires in COVID-19 (dated by TCRdb to the early 2020s). As for the study more broadly: Samples covering the acute and convalescent phases of COVID-19 were provided by collaborators in the United States, Italy and Spain. Samples were obtained from the ongoing ImmuneRACE study (first 160 participants) and from approximately 1,200 subjects provided by 6 global collaborators. The dataset comprised deeply sampled blood TCRbeta repertoires from subjects exposed to, actively infected with, or recovered from COVID-19. Nearly every sample came with metadata listing a de-identified subject ID, COVID-19 status, age in years and sex. Where available, HLA class I and class II types were obtained from metadata supplied by the sample provider rather than from assay-based typing. The material from the prospective study consisted of cDNA or gDNA derived from T cells, B-cell-depleted T cells, or PBMCs. The repertoires were released in a freely available public database intended as a resource for research on the immune response to SARS-CoV-2.

Points the paper makes about the study in general: How much clinical and demographic metadata was included differed by source and by participant, and the metadata was provided uncurated.

In the prospective study, participants were about 18 to 90 years old, resided in approximately 22 geographic areas of the United States, and were enrolled through a virtual design. To assign participants to cohorts, the prospective study relied on clinical history that participants themselves reported in a screening survey and a study questionnaire. Mobile phlebotomists in the prospective study collected whole blood, serum and a nasopharyngeal or oropharyngeal swab from every participant. Over a 2-month period, participants in the prospective study had the option of providing additional blood draws and questionnaires. Before DNA extraction, prospective study blood samples were shipped either frozen or at room temperature. The immunoSEQ Assay, a bias-controlled multiplex PCR, was used to amplify TCRbeta CDR3 regions from genomic DNA. Turning to the authors' computational methods: Within the assay, amplification of reference gene primers was used to estimate how many nucleated cells each sample contained. To quantify the absolute abundance of each unique TCRbeta CDR3 rearrangement, sequence reads were collapsed and filtered. For each sample, productive Simpson clonality was calculated as the square root of Simpson's diversity index over productive rearrangements. The clones in this table, taken by TCRdb from immuneACCESS, are in-frame only. Not every clone is retained; where verified, under half of the shortfall comes from an unresolved V gene, and the cause of the rest is unknown. V, J and clone size reflect that table, while D and trimming were determined from the DNA. For this sample there are around 230,000 clones; approximately 90% appear just once. The top ten clones comprise 2% to 2.5% of the sample.

V loses 1 base of germline sequence and J loses 8 bases, and the interval between the two ends is 11 bases. From the cysteine through the phenylalanine, the CDR3 covers 12 amino acids. Kept here is only the CDR3 DNA, which spans 36 bases and is read in frame from base 1. CDR1 and CDR2 were assigned from the germline V gene (reference sequence) as GTSNPN and SVGIG. This chain joins TRBV30 to TRBJ1-2; no D gene can be assigned with confidence. Source material: PBMCs or T cells enriched from blood (not recorded which). The source of this sequence is a woman in her forties with acute COVID-19. The CDR3 loop reads CAWSDPGGGYTF. At the DNA level, the sequence is TGTGCCTGGAGTGATCCGGGAGGCGGCTACACCTTC. Joined to the reference TRBV30 and TRBJ1-2 proteins, this CDR3 gives the full variable domain: SQTIHQWPATLVQPVGSPLSLECTVEGTSNPNLYWYRQAAGRGLQLLFYSVGIGQISSEVPQNLSASRPQDRQFILSSKKLLLSDSGFYLCAWSDPGGGYTFGSGTRLTVV.